The present T cell receptor beta chain was sequenced within a study of CD8+ T cells in alopecia areata. Overall study context: Treated patients were given oral tofacitinib, which was dosed at 5 to 10 mg twice daily.

The treatment denotes: oral pan-JAK inhibitor, 5-10 mg twice daily. Germline V gene lookup returns CDR1 GTSNPN and CDR2 SVGIG (reference sequence). The length of the CDR3 is 15 residues. V lost 1 base to trimming and J lost 0 bases, with 12 bases between them. Of note for this clone: The antigen is undetermined.

General study results and limits: Treatment with tofacitinib significantly lowered scalp clonality and reduced expanded CD8+ clones among the top 100. Scalp lesions, especially in alopecia totalis/universalis, had higher clonality than normal scalp. TCR sharing was clearer in mice than between patients, perhaps partly owing to patient HLA diversity.

cDNA prepared by RNA extraction and subsequent reverse transcription served as the template for sequencing. Only in-frame clones appear in the TCRdb table, and some are missing; sequencing was by immunoSEQ multiplex PCR. The repertoire includes over 100,000 clones, roughly 55% of them detected once, and 9% to 15% sits in the top ten. Sequenced material: CD8+ T cells sorted from blood, taken at week 24, from a patient treated with tofacitinib. This chain links TRBV30 with TRBJ2-5, with D perhaps TRBD1 (5 bases). This receptor was obtained from a human donor with alopecia areata. CDR3 sequence (DNA): TGTGCCTGGAGTGACAGGCCCTCGTACCAAGAGACCCAGTACTTC. Amino acid sequence: CAWSDRPSYQETQYF.